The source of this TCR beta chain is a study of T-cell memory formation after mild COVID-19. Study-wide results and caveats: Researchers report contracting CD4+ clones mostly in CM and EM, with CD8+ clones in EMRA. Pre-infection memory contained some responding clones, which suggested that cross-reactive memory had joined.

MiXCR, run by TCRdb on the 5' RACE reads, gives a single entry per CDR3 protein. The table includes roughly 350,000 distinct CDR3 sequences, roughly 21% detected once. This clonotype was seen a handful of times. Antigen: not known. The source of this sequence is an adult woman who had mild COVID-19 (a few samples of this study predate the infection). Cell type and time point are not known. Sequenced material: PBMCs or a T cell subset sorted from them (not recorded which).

CDR3 DNA sequence: TGTGCCACCAGTTCGCTTCGAGGGGAAGGCTCCTACAATGAGCAGTTCTTC. Protein: CATSSLRGEGSYNEQFF. J is TRBJ2-1 and V is TRBV24-1; D assignment may be TRBD1 or TRBD2 (5 bases each). The length of the CDR3 is 17 residues. Trimming removed 6 bases at V and 0 bases at J, with 17 bases between. Germline V gene data show CDR1 as KGHDR and CDR2 as SFDVKD.